A single sample gave rise to the 10 T cell receptor beta chains below, sequenced in a study of cytomegalovirus exposure and HLA in healthy donors (dated by TCRdb to the late 2010s). To prepare the library, the immunoSEQ multiplex PCR assay was applied. For the multiplex PCR, a mixture combining 60 forward primers for TCR Vbeta segments and 13 reverse primers for TCR Jbeta segments was used. TCRdb obtained this table from immuneACCESS and retained in-frame rearrangements with V and J assigned. These tables miss some clones; where compared with another copy, unresolved V genes account for less than half of the shortfall, and the remainder is unexplained. Counted in this sample were under 200,000 clones; roughly 79% of them appeared once. Under 9% of the sample comes from the top ten. What was sequenced was PBMCs. Receptor source: a woman aged 40-49 years in good health and CMV-seropositive.

The chain couples TRBV27 to TRBJ2-7, with D possibly being TRBD1 (6 bases). V lost 7 bases and J 5 bases, leaving 15 bases between the germline ends. The CDR3 consists of 13 residues. Germline values: CDR1 MNHEY, CDR2 SMNVEV (reference sequence). CDR3 in amino acids: CASKLRQANEQYF. CDR3 nucleotide sequence: TGTGCCAGCAAATTGAGACAGGCTAACGAGCAGTACTTC.

Comments on this clone: Mismatch with germline at one junction end may stem from a read error. The chain employs TRBV4-1 and TRBJ2-7, with TRBD2 identical over 8 bases. Germline lookup yields CDR1 MGHRA and CDR2 YSYEKL. The CDR3 consists of 15 residues. This chain's CDR3 is CASSPGGTRSYERYF. CDR3 DNA: TGCGCCAGCAGCCCAGGTGGGACTAGATCCTACGAGCGGTACTTC.

This chain links TRBV7-3 with TRBJ2-3, with D tentatively TRBD1 (6 bases). V was trimmed by 1 base and J by 1 base, leaving 12 bases between them. This CDR3 region has 16 residues. Per germline, CDR1 SGHTA and CDR2 FQGTGA. The CDR3 DNA follows: TGTGCCAGCAGCTTAAGGCCGCCAGGGGGCACAGATACGCAGTATTTT. Its protein product is CASSLRPPGGTDTQYF.

The chain is built from TRBV7-3 and TRBJ1-1; D not certain. The CDR3 loop spans 14 amino acids. The V end was cut by 1 base, the J end by 0 bases, with 6 bases between. The germline gives CDR1 SGHTA, CDR2 FQGTGA. The chain's CDR3 is CASSLRALNTEAFF. CDR3 DNA: TGTGCCAGCAGCTTAAGGGCCTTGAACACTGAAGCTTTCTTT.

The chain recombines TRBV5-5 with TRBJ2-7, with 9 bases lining up with TRBD1. The CDR3 has 16 residues. Unmatched junction bases numbered 13, after V lost 4 bases and J lost 5 bases. Germline CDR1 SGHKS, CDR2 YYEKEE (reference sequence). In DNA form, the CDR3 reads TGTGCCAGCAGCACCCCCACAGGGGGCTACGCAGACGAGCAGTACTTC. The encoded protein is CASSTPTGGYADEQYF.

This chain uses TRBV18 with TRBJ2-1; D remains ambiguous. The CDR3 is 15 residues long. Germline values: CDR1 KGHSH, CDR2 LQKENI. V was cut by 4 bases and J by 0 bases, with 10 bases left in between. The CDR3, as DNA: TGTGCCAGCTCACTCAAGACAAGCTCCTACAATGAGCAGTTCTTC. Amino acid sequence: CASSLKTSSYNEQFF.

The genes are TRBV4-1 and TRBJ1-4; D is ambiguous. The CDR3 covers 16 residues. V lost 4 bases and J 0 bases, leaving 12 bases between the germline ends. Germline V gene sequence: CDR1 MGHRA, CDR2 YSYEKL. The CDR3 loop reads CASSPSTGSTNEKLFF. Here the CDR3 DNA reads TGCGCCAGCAGCCCTTCGACGGGGTCAACTAATGAAAAACTGTTTTTT.

Regarding this clone: Other DNA sequences in this sample translate to the same CDR3. This chain uses TRBV18 with TRBJ1-5, with 8 nucleotides matching TRBD1. CDR1 and CDR2 from the germline V gene are KGHSH and LQKENI. The CDR3 extends over 14 amino acids. With 6 bases clipped from V and 7 bases from J, the junction kept 8 bases outside the gene matches. The CDR3 is CASSPGQGGQPQHF. CDR3 nucleotide sequence: TGTGCCAGCTCCCCTGGACAGGGAGGACAGCCCCAGCATTTT.

J is TRBJ1-1 and V is TRBV4-2; TRBD1 might be the D (5 bases). Germline CDR1 reads LGHNA; CDR2 reads YNFKEQ. Trimming stripped 0 bases from V and 1 base from J, with 6 bases between. The CDR3 length is 14 residues. CDR3 sequence: CASSQDQGNTEAFF. The CDR3 nucleotides read TGTGCCAGCAGCCAAGATCAGGGGAACACTGAAGCTTTCTTT.

The rearrangement joins TRBV5-1 to TRBJ2-5; D may be TRBD2 (5 bases). CDR1 and CDR2 from the germline V gene are SGHRS and YFSETQ. The CDR3 is made up of 16 amino acids. V lost 0 bases to trimming and J lost 5 bases, with 17 bases between them. The chain's CDR3 is CASSLGVAGSHETQYF. The CDR3 DNA follows: TGCGCCAGCAGCTTGGGAGTTGCGGGTAGTCATGAGACCCAGTACTTC.